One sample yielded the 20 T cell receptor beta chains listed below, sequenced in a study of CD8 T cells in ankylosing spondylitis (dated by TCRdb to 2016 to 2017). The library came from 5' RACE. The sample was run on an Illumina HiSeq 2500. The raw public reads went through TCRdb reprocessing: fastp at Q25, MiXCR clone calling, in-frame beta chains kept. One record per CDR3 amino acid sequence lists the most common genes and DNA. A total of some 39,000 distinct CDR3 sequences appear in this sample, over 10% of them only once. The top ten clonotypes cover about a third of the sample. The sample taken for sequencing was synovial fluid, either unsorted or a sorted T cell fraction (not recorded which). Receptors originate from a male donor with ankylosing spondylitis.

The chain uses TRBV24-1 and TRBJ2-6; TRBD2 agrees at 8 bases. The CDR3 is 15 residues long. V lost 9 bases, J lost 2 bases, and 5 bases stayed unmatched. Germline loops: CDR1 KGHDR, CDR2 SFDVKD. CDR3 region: CATSSGGAGANVLTF. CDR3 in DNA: TGTGCCACCTCCTCCGGGGGGGCTGGGGCCAACGTCCTGACTTTC.

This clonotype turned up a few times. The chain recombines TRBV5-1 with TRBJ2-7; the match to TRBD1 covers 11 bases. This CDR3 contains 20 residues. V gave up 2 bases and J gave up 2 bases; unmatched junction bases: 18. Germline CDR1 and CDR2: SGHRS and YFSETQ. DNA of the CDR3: TGCGCCAGCAGCTTCATTACCGGACAGGGGGCTCCACCGGGGGCCTACGAGCAGTACTTC. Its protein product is CASSFITGQGAPPGAYEQYF.

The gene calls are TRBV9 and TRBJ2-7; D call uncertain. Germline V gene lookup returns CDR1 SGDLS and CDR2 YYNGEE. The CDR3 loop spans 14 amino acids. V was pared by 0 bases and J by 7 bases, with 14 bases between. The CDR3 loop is CASSVGTDFWEQYF. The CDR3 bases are TGTGCCAGCAGCGTAGGAACAGATTTTTGGGAGCAGTACTTC.

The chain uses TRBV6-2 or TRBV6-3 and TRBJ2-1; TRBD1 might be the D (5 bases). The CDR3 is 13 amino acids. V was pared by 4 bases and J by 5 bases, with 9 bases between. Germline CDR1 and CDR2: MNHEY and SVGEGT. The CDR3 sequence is CASSSTDNNEQFF. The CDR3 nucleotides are TGTGCCAGCAGTTCGACGGACAACAATGAGCAGTTCTTC.

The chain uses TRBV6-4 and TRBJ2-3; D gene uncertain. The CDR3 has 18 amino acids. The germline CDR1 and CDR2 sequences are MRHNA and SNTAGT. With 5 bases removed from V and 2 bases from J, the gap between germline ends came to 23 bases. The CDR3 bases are TGTGCCAGCAGTCCCCCTTACACCCGGACGCCCCTCACAGATACGCAGTATTTT. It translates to CASSPPYTRTPLTDTQYF.

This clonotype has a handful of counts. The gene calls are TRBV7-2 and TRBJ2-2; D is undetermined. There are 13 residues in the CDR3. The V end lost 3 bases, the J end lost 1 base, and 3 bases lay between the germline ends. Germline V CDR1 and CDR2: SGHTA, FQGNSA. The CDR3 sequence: CASSFGNTGELFF. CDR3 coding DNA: TGTGCCAGCAGCTTCGGGAACACCGGGGAGCTGTTTTTT.

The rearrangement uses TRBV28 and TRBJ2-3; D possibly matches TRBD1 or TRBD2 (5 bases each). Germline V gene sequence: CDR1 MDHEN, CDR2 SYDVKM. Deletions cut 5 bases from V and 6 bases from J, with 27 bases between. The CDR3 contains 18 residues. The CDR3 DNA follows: TGTGCCAGCAGTCCCTGGGGACCGGCCGATAAACCCTCGGATACGCAGTATTTT. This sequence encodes CASSPWGPADKPSDTQYF.

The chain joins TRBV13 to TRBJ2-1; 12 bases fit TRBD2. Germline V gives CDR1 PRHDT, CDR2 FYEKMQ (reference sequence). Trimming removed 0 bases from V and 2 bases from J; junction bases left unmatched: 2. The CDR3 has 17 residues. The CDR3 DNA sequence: TGTGCCAGCAGCTTAGGACTAGCGGGGGGCCCCTACAATGAGCAGTTCTTC. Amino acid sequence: CASSLGLAGGPYNEQFF. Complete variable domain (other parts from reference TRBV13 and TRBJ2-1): AAGVIQSPRHLIKEKRETATLKCYPIPRHDTVYWYQQGPGQDPQFLISFYEKMQSDKGSIPDRFSAQQFSDYHSELNMSSLELGDSALYFCASSLGLAGGPYNEQFFGPGTRLTVL.

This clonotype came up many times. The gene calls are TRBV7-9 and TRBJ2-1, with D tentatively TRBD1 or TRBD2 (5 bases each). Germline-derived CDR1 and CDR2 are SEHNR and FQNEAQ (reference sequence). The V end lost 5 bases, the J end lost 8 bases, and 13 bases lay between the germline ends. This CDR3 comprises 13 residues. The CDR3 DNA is TGTGCCAGCAGCCCTTCAGGGAGCCATGAGCAGTTCTTC. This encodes CASSPSGSHEQFF.

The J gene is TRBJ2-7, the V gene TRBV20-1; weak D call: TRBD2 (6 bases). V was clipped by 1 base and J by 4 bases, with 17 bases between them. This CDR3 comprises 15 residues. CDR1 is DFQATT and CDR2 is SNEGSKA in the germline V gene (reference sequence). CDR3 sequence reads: CSARGEDTYWYEQYF. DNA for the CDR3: TGCAGTGCTAGAGGGGAGGACACCTATTGGTACGAGCAGTACTTC.

CDR3 loop: CASSFPVGANTGELFF. In DNA form, the CDR3 reads TGTGCCAGCAGTTTCCCGGTAGGCGCAAACACCGGGGAGCTGTTTTTT. This chain links TRBV28 with TRBJ2-2; D ambiguous. Trimming stripped 3 bases from V and 2 bases from J, with 13 bases between. The CDR3 loop spans 16 amino acids. Per germline, CDR1 MDHEN and CDR2 SYDVKM.

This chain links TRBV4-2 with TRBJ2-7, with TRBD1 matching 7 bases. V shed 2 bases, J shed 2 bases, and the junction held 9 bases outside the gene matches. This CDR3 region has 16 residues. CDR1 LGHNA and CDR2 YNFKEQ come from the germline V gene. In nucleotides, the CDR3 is TGTGCCAGCAGCCAATCCATCGGGACAGCCACCTACGAGCAGTACTTC. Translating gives CASSQSIGTATYEQYF.

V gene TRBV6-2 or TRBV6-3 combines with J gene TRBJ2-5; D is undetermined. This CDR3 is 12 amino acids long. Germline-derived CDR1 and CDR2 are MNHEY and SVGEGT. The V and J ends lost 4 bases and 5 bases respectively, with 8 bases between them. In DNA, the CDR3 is TGTGCCAGCAGTTTTCCGAGGGAGACCCAGTACTTC. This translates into CASSFPRETQYF.

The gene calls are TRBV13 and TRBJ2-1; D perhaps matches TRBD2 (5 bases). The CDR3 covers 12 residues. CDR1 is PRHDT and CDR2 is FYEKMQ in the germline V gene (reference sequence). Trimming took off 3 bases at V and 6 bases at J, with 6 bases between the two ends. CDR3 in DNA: TGTGCCAGCAGCTTTCGGGGCAATGAGCAGTTCTTC. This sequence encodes CASSFRGNEQFF.

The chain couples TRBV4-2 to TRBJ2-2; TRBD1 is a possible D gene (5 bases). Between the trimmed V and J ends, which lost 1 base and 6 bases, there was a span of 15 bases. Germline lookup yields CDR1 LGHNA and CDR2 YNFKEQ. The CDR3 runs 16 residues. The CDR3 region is CASSQGKWTISGELFF. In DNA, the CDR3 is TGTGCCAGCAGCCAAGGGAAGTGGACAATCTCCGGGGAGCTGTTTTTT.

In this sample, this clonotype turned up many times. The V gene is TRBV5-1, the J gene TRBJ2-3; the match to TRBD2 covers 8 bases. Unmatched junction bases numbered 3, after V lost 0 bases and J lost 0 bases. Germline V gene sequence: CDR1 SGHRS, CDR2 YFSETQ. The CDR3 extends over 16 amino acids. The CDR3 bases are TGCGCCAGCAGCTTGGAGCGGGGGAGGAGCACAGATACGCAGTATTTT. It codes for CASSLERGRSTDTQYF.

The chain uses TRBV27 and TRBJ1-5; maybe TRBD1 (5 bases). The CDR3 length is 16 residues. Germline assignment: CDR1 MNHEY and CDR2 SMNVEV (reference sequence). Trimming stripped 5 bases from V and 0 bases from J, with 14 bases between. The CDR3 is CASSPYGGFSNQPQHF. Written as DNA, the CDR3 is TGTGCCAGCAGTCCGTACGGGGGGTTTAGCAATCAGCCCCAGCATTTT.

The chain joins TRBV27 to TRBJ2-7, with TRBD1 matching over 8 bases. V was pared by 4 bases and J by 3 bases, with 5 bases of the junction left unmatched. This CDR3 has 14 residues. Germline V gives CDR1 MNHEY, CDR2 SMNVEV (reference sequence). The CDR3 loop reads CASSSRTGHYEQYF. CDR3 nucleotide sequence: TGTGCCAGCAGTTCAAGGACAGGGCACTACGAGCAGTACTTC.

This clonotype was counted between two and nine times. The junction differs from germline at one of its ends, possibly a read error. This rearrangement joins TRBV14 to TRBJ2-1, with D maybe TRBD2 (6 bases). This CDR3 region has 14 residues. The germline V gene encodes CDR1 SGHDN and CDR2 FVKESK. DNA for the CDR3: TGTGCCAGCAGCCAAACGCGGTCGGGGGTTGAGAAGTTCTTC. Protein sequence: CASSQTRSGVEKFF.

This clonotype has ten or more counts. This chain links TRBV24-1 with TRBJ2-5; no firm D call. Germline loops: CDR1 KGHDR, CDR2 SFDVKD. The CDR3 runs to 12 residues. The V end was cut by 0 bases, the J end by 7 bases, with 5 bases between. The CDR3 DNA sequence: TGTGCCACCAGTGATTTGCAGAGGACCCAGTACTTC. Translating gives CATSDLQRTQYF.